This TCR beta chain was observed in a study of Ad26.COV2.S vaccination and SARS-CoV-2 variants. The overall study: Enrollment placed the donor in the COV1001 Ad26.COV2.S trial arm.

In the case of this clone: The antigen is undetermined.

Broader study findings: Possibly, TCR breadth and depth analyses underestimated total T cell responses. Non-spike TCR breadth showed similarity between vaccine and placebo recipients.

TCRdb's copy holds only in-frame clones and misses some; the assay was immunoSEQ multiplex PCR. The sample carries hundreds of thousands of clones, roughly 90% recorded once. Documented treatment: 19 received Ad26.COV2.S at low or high dose, single or two shots; 5 received placebo; per-sample allocation not given. Sampling took place 63 days after the first vaccine or placebo injection. This sample comprised peripheral blood, obtained in a trial of Ad26.COV2.S vaccine versus placebo. The sequence came from a person aged 18-65 years who received the Ad26.COV2.S COVID-19 vaccine or a placebo.

The CDR3 sequence is CATSARDKNTEAFF. CDR3 coding DNA: TGTGCCACCAGCGCCCGGGACAAGAACACTGAAGCTTTCTTT. This rearrangement joins TRBV15 to TRBJ1-1, with D possibly TRBD1 on 6 matching bases. The CDR3 loop spans 14 amino acids. V was trimmed by 5 bases and J by 1 base, leaving 11 bases between them. In germline, CDR1 is LNHNV, CDR2 YYDKDF (reference sequence).